This T cell receptor beta chain came from a study of early T cells in non-severe SARS-CoV-2 infection (dated by TCRdb to about 2021). About the study as a whole: Because TCR sequencing relied on bulk RNA taken from unsorted whole blood, pairing of alpha and beta chains was not possible.

To note about this clonotype: The antigen it binds to is not known. No base qualities exist here, and no much larger clone lies one base off it.

The receptor library was made with 5' RACE. Instrument on record: NextSeq 500. To correct for sequencing error and PCR bias, the TCR library protocol tagged individual cDNA molecules with unique molecular identifiers. Both TCR alpha and beta chains were sequenced, and tight co-correlation was observed between alpha and beta sequence abundances in each sample. Per the source publication's procedure: Decombinator V4 was used to annotate the V gene, J gene and CDR3 of the TCR sequences. Expanded TCRs were defined as changing significantly between any two time points under a Poisson model with p below 0.0001. TCR abundances were normalised to the total number of TCRs sequenced in each sample and reported as counts per million. TRAV1-2 paired with TRAJ12, TRAJ20 or TRAJ33 defined MAIT TCRs, while TRAV10 paired with TRAJ18 defined iNKT TCRs. VDJdb, accessed 1 November 2021, was searched for CMV, EBV and SARS-CoV-2 annotated TCRs, excluding TCRs annotated for multiple antigens. In-frame beta chains were kept once TCRdb had trimmed the public reads at Q25 with fastp and called clones with MiXCR. Rows matching on CDR3 protein sequence are summarized as one entry with the most common DNA and genes. The V and J calls were determined by TCRdb, not by the authors. The sample profile shows tens of thousands of distinct CDR3 sequences; approximately 6.1% of them were found once. About 3.6% of the sample is in the top ten clones.

A case-control design nested within a healthcare worker cohort in London, UK, was used, with weekly nasopharyngeal swab PCR tests and blood sampling performed. Healthcare workers were enrolled in the week of the UK lockdown, from 23 to 31 March 2020, and were followed every week for up to 16 weeks. The paper as a whole reports these results and caveats: VDJdb matching was skewed toward anti-spike CD8 responses, so virus-specific expansions were likely underestimated and private and CD4 specificities were missed.

CDR1 is given as SGHRS and CDR2 as YFSETQ, both from the germline V gene. Trimming takes 0 bases from V and 6 bases from J, and the germline ends sit 12 bases apart. The CDR3 covers 14 residues, taking in both the cysteine and the phenylalanine. Only the CDR3 portion is preserved as DNA: 42 bases, with reading frame beginning at the first base. The TCR originated in an adult who was a healthcare worker with PCR-confirmed SARS-CoV-2 infection or an uninfected control (not recorded which). Here the sequenced sample was whole blood, taken at baseline. The chain joins TRBV5-1 to TRBJ1-1; no D gene call is confident. The CDR3 has the sequence CASSLGGEQSEAFF. The nucleotide sequence is given as TGCGCCAGCAGCTTGGGCGGGGAGCAGTCTGAAGCTTTCTTT.